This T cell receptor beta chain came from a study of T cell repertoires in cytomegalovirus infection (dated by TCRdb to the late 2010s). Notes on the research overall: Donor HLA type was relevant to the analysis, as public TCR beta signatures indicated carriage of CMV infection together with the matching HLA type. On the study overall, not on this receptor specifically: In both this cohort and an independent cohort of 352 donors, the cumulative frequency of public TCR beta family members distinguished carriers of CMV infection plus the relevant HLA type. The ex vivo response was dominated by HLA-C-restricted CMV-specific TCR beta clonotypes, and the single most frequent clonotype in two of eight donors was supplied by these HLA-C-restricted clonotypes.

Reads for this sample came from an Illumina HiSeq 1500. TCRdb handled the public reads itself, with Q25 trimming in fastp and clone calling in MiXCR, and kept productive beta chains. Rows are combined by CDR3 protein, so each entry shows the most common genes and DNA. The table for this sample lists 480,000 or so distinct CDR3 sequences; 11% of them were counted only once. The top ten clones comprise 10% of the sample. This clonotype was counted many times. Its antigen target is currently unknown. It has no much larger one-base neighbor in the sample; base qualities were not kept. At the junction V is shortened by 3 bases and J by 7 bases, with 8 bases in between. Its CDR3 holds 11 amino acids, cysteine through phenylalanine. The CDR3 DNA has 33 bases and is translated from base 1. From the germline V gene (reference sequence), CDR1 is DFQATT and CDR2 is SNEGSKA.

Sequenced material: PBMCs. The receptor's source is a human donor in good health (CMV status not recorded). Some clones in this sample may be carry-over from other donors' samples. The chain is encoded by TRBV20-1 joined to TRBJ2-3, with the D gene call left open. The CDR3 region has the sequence CSASLLYTQYF. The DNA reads TGCAGTGCTAGTTTGTTGTATACGCAGTATTTT.